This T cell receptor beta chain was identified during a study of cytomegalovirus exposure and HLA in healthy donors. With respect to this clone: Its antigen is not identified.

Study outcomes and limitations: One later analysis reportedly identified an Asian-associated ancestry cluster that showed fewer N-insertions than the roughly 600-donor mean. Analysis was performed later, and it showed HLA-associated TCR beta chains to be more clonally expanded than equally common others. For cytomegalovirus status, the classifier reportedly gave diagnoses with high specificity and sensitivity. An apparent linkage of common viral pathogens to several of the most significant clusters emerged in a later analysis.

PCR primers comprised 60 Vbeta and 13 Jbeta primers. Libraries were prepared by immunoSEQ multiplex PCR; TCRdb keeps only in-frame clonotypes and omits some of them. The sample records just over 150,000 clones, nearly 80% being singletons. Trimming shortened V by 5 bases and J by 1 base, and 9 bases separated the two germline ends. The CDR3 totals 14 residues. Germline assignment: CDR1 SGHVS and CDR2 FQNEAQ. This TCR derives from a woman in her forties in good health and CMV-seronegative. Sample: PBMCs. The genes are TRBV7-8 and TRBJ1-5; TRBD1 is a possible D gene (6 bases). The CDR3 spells CASSTRGSNQPQHF. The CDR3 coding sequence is TGTGCCAGCAGCACGAGGGGGAGCAATCAGCCCCAGCATTTT.